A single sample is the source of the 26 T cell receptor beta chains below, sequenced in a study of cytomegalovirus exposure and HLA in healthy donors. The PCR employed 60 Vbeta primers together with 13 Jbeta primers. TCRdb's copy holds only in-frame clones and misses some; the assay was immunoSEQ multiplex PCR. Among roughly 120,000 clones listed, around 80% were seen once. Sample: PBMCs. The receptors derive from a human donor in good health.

The CDR3 region has the DNA TGTGCCAGCAGGACAGGGCCTGGCAATGAGCAGTTCTTC. Translation gives CASRTGPGNEQFF. The V call is TRBV21-1, the J call TRBJ2-1; the D segment call TRBD1 is taken from the table without a DNA check. TRBV21-1 is recorded as a pseudogene. This CDR3 contains 13 residues.

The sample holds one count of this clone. DNA of the CDR3: TGTGCCAGCAGTTTCCTAAGCCTACAGGGGAACACTGAAGCTTTCTTT. Residues: CASSFLSLQGNTEAFF. The gene calls are TRBV6-5 and TRBJ1-1, with D possibly being TRBD1 (6 bases). The CDR3 sequence is 16 residues long. V lost 4 bases to trimming and J lost 1 base, with 16 bases between them. CDR1 is MNHEY, CDR2 SVGAGI, per germline.

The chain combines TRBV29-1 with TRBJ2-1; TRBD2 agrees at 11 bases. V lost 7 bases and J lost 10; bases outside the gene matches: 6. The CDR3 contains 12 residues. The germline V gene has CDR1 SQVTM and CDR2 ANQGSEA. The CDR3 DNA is TGCAGCGATTGGCTAGCGGGAGGCGAGCAGTTCTTC. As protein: CSDWLAGGEQFF.

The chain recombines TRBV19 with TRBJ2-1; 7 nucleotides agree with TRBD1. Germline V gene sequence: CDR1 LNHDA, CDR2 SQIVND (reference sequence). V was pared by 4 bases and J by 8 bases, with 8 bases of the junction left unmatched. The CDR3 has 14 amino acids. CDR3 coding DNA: TGTGCCAGTAGTAGAACTCGGGACAGACATGAGCAGTTCTTC. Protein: CASSRTRDRHEQFF.

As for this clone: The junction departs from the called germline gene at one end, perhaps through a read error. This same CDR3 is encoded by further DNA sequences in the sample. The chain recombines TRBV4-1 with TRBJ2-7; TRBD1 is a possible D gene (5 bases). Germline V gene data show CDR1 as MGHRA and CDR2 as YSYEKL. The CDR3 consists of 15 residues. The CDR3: CASSQDDRGSYEQYF. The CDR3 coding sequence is TGTGCCAGCAGCCAAGACGATAGGGGCTCCTACGAGCAGTACTTC.

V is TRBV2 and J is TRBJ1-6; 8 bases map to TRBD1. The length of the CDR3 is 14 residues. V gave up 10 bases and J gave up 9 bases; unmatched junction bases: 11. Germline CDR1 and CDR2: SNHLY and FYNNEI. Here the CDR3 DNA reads TGTGCCACCAACTCAGGGGGCGGTTTTTCACCCCTCCACTTT. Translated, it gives CATNSGGGFSPLHF.

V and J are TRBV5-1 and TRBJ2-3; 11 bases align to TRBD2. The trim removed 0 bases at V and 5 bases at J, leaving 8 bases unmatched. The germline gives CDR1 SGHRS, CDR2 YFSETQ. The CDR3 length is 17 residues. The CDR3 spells CASSLGLAGGPVDTQYF. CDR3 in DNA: TGCGCCAGCAGCTTGGGTTTAGCGGGGGGGCCGGTAGATACGCAGTATTTT.

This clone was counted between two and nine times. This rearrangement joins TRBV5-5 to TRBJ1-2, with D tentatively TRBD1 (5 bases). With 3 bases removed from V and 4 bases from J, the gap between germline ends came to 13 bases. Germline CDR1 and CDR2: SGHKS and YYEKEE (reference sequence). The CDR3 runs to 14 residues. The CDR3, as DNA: TGTGCCAGCAGCTCGACACAGGAGGGCTATGGCTACACCTTC. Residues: CASSSTQEGYGYTF.

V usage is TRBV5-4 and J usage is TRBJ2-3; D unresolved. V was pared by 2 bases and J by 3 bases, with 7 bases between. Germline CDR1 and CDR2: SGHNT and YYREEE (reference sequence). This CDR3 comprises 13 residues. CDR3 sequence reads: CASSLQSTDTQYF. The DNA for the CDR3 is TGTGCCAGCAGCTTACAGAGTACAGATACGCAGTATTTT.

The CDR3 DNA reads TGTGCCAGCAGCTTGGGGGACAGTGTGGGGAGCAACTATGGCTACACCTTC. Its protein product is CASSLGDSVGSNYGYTF. The chain combines TRBV5-6 with TRBJ1-2; 7 bases map to TRBD1. The CDR3 covers 17 residues. The V gene's germline CDR1 is SGHDT and CDR2 YYEEEE. The V and J ends lost 0 bases and 2 bases, in that order; junction bases with no gene match: 10.

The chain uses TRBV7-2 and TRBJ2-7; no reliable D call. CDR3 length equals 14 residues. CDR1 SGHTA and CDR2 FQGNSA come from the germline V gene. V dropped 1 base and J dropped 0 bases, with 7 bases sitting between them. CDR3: CASSLGLHSYEQYF. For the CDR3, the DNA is TGTGCCAGCAGCTTAGGGCTCCACTCCTACGAGCAGTACTTC.

The CDR3 DNA follows: TGTGCCAGCAGCTTAACTCTCCAGGCTAATGAAAAACTGTTTTTT. Translation gives CASSLTLQANEKLFF. The rearrangement joins TRBV7-9 to TRBJ1-4; D ambiguous. CDR1 is SEHNR and CDR2 is FQNEAQ in the germline V gene (reference sequence). V was shortened by 2 bases and J by 3 bases, with 10 bases between the two germline ends. CDR3 length: 15 amino acids.

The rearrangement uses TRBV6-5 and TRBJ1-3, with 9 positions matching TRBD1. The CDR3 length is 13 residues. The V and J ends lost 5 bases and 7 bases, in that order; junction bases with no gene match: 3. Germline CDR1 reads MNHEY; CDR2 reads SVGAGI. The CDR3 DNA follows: TGTGCCAGCAGTCCCGGGACAGGGAACACCATATATTTT. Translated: CASSPGTGNTIYF.

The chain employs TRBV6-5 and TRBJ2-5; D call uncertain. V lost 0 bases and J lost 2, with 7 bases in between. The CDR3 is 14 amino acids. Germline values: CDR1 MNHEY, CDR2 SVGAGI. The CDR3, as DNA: TGTGCCAGCAGTTACTCCCACAGACAAGAGACCCAGTACTTC. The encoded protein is CASSYSHRQETQYF.

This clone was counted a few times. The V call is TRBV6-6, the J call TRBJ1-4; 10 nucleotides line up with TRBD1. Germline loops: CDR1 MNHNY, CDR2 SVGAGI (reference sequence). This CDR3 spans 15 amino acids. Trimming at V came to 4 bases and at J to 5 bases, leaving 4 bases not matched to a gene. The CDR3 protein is CASSSTGGPNEKLFF. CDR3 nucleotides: TGTGCCAGCAGTTCGACAGGGGGCCCCAATGAAAAACTGTTTTTT.

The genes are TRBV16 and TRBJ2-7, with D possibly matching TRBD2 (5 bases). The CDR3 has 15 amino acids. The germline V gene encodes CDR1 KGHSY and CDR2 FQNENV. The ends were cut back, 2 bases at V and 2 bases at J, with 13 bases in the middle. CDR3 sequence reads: CASSQTRINTYEQYF. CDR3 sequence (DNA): TGTGCCAGCAGCCAAACTAGGATTAACACCTACGAGCAGTACTTC.

The chain's CDR3 is CAATQDRRYGYTF. DNA for the CDR3: TGTGCCGCGACGCAGGACAGAAGATATGGCTACACCTTC. V is TRBV6-1 and J is TRBJ1-2, with D maybe TRBD1 (6 bases). The V gene's germline CDR1 is MNHNS and CDR2 SASEGT. Between the trimmed V and J ends, which lost 11 bases and 5 bases, there was a span of 18 bases. The CDR3 is 13 residues long.

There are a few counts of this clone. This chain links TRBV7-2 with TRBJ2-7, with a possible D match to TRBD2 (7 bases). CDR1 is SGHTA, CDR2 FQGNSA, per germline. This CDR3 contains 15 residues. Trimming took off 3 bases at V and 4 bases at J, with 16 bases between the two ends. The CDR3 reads CASSFGGGGVYEQYF. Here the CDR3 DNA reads TGTGCCAGCAGCTTCGGCGGGGGCGGGGTGTACGAGCAGTACTTC.

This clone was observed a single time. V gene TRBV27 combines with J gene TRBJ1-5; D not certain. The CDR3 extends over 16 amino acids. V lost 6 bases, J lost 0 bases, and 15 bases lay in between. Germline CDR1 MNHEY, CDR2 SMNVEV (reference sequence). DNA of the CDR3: TGTGCCAGCAGGGTAAGAGGGATTCATAGCAATCAGCCCCAGCATTTT. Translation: CASRVRGIHSNQPQHF.

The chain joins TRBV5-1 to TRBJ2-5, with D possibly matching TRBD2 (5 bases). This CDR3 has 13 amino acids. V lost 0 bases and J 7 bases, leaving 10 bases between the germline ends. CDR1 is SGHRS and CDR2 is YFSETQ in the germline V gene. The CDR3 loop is CASSLDGDGTQYF. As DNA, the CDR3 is TGCGCCAGCAGCTTGGACGGGGATGGGACCCAGTACTTC.

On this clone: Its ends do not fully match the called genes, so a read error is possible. The CDR3 nucleotides read TGTGCTAGCAGCCTATCCCAGGGGGCTCTTTCTGGAAACACCATATATTTT. Amino acids: CASSLSQGALSGNTIYF. J is TRBJ1-3 and V is TRBV7-7, with 8 bases identical to TRBD1. CDR3 length equals 17 residues. Per the germline V gene, CDR1 is SSHAT and CDR2 is FNYEAQ (reference sequence).

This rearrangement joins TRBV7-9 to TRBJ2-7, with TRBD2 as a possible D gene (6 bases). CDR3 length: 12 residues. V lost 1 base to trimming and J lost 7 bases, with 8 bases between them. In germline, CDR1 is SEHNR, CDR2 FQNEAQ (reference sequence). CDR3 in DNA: TGTGCCAGCAGCTTAGGACGGGGGGAGCAGTACTTC. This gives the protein CASSLGRGEQYF.

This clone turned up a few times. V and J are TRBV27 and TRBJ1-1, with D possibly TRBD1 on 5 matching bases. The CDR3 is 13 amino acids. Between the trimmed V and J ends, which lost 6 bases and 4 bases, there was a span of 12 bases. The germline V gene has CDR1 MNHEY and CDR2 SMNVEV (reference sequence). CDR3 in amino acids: CASSLQGLTEAFF. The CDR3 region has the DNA TGTGCCAGCAGCCTTCAGGGACTCACTGAAGCTTTCTTT.

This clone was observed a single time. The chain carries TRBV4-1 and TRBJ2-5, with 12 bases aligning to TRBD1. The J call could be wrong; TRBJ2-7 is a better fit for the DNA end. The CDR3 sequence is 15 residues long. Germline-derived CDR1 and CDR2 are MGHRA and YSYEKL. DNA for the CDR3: TGCGCCAGCAGCGTACCGGGACAGGGGGCTGGCGAGCAGTACTTC. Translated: CASSVPGQGAGEQYF.

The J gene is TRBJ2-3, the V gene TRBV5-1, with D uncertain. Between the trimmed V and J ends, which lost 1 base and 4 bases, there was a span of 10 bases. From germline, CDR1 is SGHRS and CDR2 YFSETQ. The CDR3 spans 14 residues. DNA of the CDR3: TGCGCCAGCAGCTTGCGGCTAGGCTCAGATACGCAGTATTTT. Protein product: CASSLRLGSDTQYF.

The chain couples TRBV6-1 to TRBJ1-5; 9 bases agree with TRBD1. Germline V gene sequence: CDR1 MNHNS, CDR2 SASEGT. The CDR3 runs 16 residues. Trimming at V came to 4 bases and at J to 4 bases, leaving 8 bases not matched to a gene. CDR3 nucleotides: TGTGCCAGCAGTGTAATATCCGGGACAGGGAATCAGCCCCAGCATTTT. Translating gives CASSVISGTGNQPQHF.